The present T cell receptor beta chain was sequenced within a study of blood T cell repertoires in COVID-19. Across the study: Acute and convalescent COVID-19 samples came from the United States, Italy and Spain. PBMCs, B-cell-depleted T cells, or T cells provided the cDNA or gDNA that made up the material.

As handled by the study authors: Using reference gene primer amplification, nucleated cell counts were estimated. Measured with immunoSEQ multiplex PCR; TCRdb has only the in-frame clones, and not every one. V and J calls and clone size are those listed in that table; D and trimming were worked out from the DNA. This table holds roughly 140,000 clones, 80% to 90% found once. The germline CDR1 and CDR2 sequences are SGHTA and FQGNSA. V dropped 1 base and J dropped 5; count of bases not matched to a gene: 13. The CDR3 length is 18 residues. Source material: peripheral blood. This clonotype was sampled from a woman in her fifties or sixties with active COVID-19. The V and J genes are TRBV7-2 and TRBJ2-7, with 11 bases identical to TRBD2. The CDR3 here is CASSLGVGSSGRTNEQYF. CDR3 coding DNA: TGTGCCAGCAGCTTAGGGGTGGGGTCTAGCGGGAGGACCAACGAGCAGTACTTC.